This T cell receptor (beta chain) was identified during a study of shared clonotypes between healthy human individuals. Study-wide findings and caveats: The study generally estimated greater richness for naive than memory subsets. What limited the represented genetic and exposure-history diversity was the small number of donors.

Naive CD8 isolation took CD45RO-negative cells positively selected for CCR7 and excluded terminally differentiated effector memory CD45RA+ cells. The study drew its donors from healthy HIV-negative adults without recent acute infections or vaccinations. Genomic DNA belonging to each subset was distributed in equal measure over several immunoSEQ plates. Libraries were prepared by immunoSEQ multiplex PCR; TCRdb keeps only in-frame clonotypes and omits some of them. The sample shows around 2.1 million clones, 85% to 95% of them seen only once. This clone was counted between two and nine times. Its cognate antigen is unknown. The length of the CDR3 is 17 residues. V was shortened by 5 bases and J by 0 bases, with 19 bases between the two germline ends. Germline V CDR1 and CDR2: MNHEY, SMNVEV (reference sequence).

Sequences were obtained from naive CD8+ T cells from PBMCs. The sequence was obtained from a young man in good health. Some clones in this sample may be carry-over from other donors' samples. V usage is TRBV27 and J usage is TRBJ1-1; possible D gene TRBD1, 5 bases. The CDR3 spells CASSPTEVNLLNTEAFF. The CDR3 coding sequence is TGTGCCAGCAGTCCGACAGAGGTCAACCTGTTGAACACTGAAGCTTTCTTT.